This T cell receptor beta chain came from a study of T cells in Graves' hyperthyroidism and ophthalmopathy. Study-wide points: Most thyroid clonotypes expanded above 0.001 were also detected in blood.

V lost 3 bases and J 4 bases, leaving 9 bases between the germline ends. This CDR3 has 13 residues. CDR1 is LNHNV, CDR2 YYDKDF, per germline (reference sequence). This clonotype was observed a few times. The antigen is not known. PBMCs came from 8.5 to 10 ml fresh peripheral blood. The source material, RNA transcripts, was used to amplify TCR beta CDR3 regions. RT-PCR in the first round (using the HTBI primer set) targeted the TCR CDR3. TCRdb fed the multiplex PCR reads into MiXCR, producing one record per CDR3 protein. The sample includes 500,000 to 650,000 distinct CDR3 sequences, approximately 15% of them seen just once.

The rearrangement uses TRBV15 and TRBJ1-1; D is perhaps TRBD1 (6 bases). The sequencing input was blood. This clonotype originated in a woman in her forties with Graves' hyperthyroidism. The CDR3 DNA reads as TGTGCCACCAGCAGGGACAGCGTCACTGAAGCTTTCTTT. Amino acid sequence: CATSRDSVTEAFF.